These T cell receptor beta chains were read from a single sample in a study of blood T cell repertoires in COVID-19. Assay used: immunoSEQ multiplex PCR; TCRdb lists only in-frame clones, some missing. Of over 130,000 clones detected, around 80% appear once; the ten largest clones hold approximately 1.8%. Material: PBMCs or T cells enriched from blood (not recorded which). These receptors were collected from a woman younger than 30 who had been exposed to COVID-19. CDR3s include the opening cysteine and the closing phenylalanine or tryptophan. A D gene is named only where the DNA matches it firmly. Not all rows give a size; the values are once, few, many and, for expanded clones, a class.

CDR3 protein: CASSPHRQGKIYEQYF; CDR3 DNA: TGTGCCAGCAGCCCCCATCGACAGGGCAAAATCTACGAGCAGTACTTC; V gene: TRBV3-1/TRBV3-2; D gene: TRBD1; J gene: TRBJ2-7; clone size: NA
CDR3 protein: CASSLRGGSTEAFF; CDR3 DNA: TGTGCCAGCAGCCTAAGGGGTGGAAGCACTGAAGCTTTCTTT; V gene: TRBV14; D gene: NA; J gene: TRBJ1-1; clone size: NA
CDR3 protein: CASSRDRGNQPQHF; CDR3 DNA: TGTGCCAGCAGCCGGGACAGGGGAAATCAGCCCCAGCATTTT; V gene: TRBV7-9; D gene: TRBD1; J gene: TRBJ1-5; clone size: few
CDR3 protein: CASSPGRGLVEQYF; CDR3 DNA: TGTGCCAGCAGCCCCGGACGAGGACTGGTCGAGCAGTACTTC; V gene: TRBV7-6; D gene: NA; J gene: TRBJ2-7; clone size: once
CDR3 protein: CASTSFVYLAGATGGTDTQYF; CDR3 DNA: TGTGCCAGTACCTCCTTCGTCTACCTTGCGGGAGCCACGGGAGGCACAGATACGCAGTATTTT; V gene: TRBV19; D gene: TRBD2; J gene: TRBJ2-3; clone size: NA
CDR3 protein: CASSKGQLNTEAFF; CDR3 DNA: TGTGCCAGTAGTAAGGGACAGCTGAACACTGAAGCTTTCTTT; V gene: TRBV19; D gene: TRBD1; J gene: TRBJ1-1; clone size: few
CDR3 protein: CASSLISVNTEAFF; CDR3 DNA: TGTGCCAGCAGTTTAATTTCGGTGAACACTGAAGCTTTCTTT; V gene: TRBV28; D gene: NA; J gene: TRBJ1-1; clone size: once
CDR3 protein: CASSLMGGSNQPQHF; CDR3 DNA: TGTGCCAGCAGCTTGATGGGAGGTAGCAATCAGCCCCAGCATTTT; V gene: TRBV7-6; D gene: NA; J gene: TRBJ1-5; clone size: NA
CDR3 protein: CASSISVNTEAFF; CDR3 DNA: TGTGCCAGTAGTATATCCGTGAACACTGAAGCTTTCTTT; V gene: TRBV19; D gene: NA; J gene: TRBJ1-1; clone size: few
CDR3 protein: CASSASGDSNQPQHF; CDR3 DNA: TGTGCCAGCAGCGCCTCGGGGGATAGCAATCAGCCCCAGCATTTT; V gene: TRBV9; D gene: NA; J gene: TRBJ1-5; clone size: NA
CDR3 protein: CASSVGWGLRNSPLHF; CDR3 DNA: TGTGCCAGCAGCGTAGGGTGGGGCTTGCGTAATTCACCCCTCCACTTT; V gene: TRBV9; D gene: NA; J gene: TRBJ1-6; clone size: once
CDR3 protein: CASSLGSARDGYTF; CDR3 DNA: TGCGCCAGCAGCTTGGGATCCGCTCGGGATGGCTACACCTTC; V gene: TRBV5-1; D gene: NA; J gene: TRBJ1-2; clone size: NA
CDR3 protein: CASRPTASTALSSYNSPLHF; CDR3 DNA: TGTGCCAGCAGGCCCACAGCCTCGACAGCCTTAAGCTCCTATAATTCACCCCTCCACTTT; V gene: TRBV28; D gene: NA; J gene: TRBJ1-6; clone size: NA
CDR3 protein: CASSTGAASAYGYTF; CDR3 DNA: TGTGCCAGCAGTACAGGGGCCGCCTCGGCCTATGGCTACACCTTC; V gene: TRBV28; D gene: TRBD1; J gene: TRBJ1-2; clone size: NA
CDR3 protein: CASSLIDRGYQETQYF; CDR3 DNA: TGTGCCAGCAGCTTAATCGACAGGGGGTACCAAGAGACCCAGTACTTC; V gene: TRBV7-2; D gene: TRBD1; J gene: TRBJ2-5; clone size: NA
CDR3 protein: CASSLAGRGTEAFF; CDR3 DNA: TGTGCCAGCAGTTTGGCTGGGAGGGGAACTGAAGCTTTCTTT; V gene: TRBV28; D gene: NA; J gene: TRBJ1-1; clone size: once
CDR3 protein: CASSLQRYSGEKLFF; CDR3 DNA: TGTGCCAGCAGCTTACAGCGCTATAGTGGTGAAAAACTGTTTTTT; V gene: TRBV7-9; D gene: NA; J gene: TRBJ1-4; clone size: NA
CDR3 protein: CAISDENSPSYEQYF; CDR3 DNA: TGTGCCATCAGTGATGAAAATAGCCCCTCCTACGAGCAGTACTTC; V gene: TRBV10-3; D gene: NA; J gene: TRBJ2-7; clone size: once
CDR3 protein: CASRDGQGDSPLHF; CDR3 DNA: TGCGCCAGCAGGGATGGACAGGGAGATTCACCCCTCCACTTT; V gene: TRBV5-1; D gene: TRBD1; J gene: TRBJ1-6; clone size: NA
CDR3 protein: CAWSSPGTGGEKLFF; CDR3 DNA: TGTGCCTGGAGTTCCCCCGGGACAGGTGGTGAAAAACTGTTTTTT; V gene: TRBV30; D gene: TRBD1; J gene: TRBJ1-4; clone size: NA
CDR3 protein: CASSSQGNTGELFF; CDR3 DNA: TGTGCCAGCAGCTCGCAGGGTAACACCGGGGAGCTGTTTTTT; V gene: TRBV5-4; D gene: NA; J gene: TRBJ2-2; clone size: NA
CDR3 protein: CASRLQGAIYEQYF; CDR3 DNA: TGTGCCAGCAGGCTCCAGGGGGCAATCTACGAGCAGTACTTC; V gene: TRBV28; D gene: TRBD1; J gene: TRBJ2-7; clone size: NA
CDR3 protein: CASSYWREGVAFF; CDR3 DNA: TGTGCCAGCAGTTACTGGCGGGAGGGTGTTGCGTTCTTC; V gene: TRBV6-5; D gene: TRBD2; J gene: TRBJ2-1; clone size: NA
CDR3 protein: CASRSGAGDTDTQYF; CDR3 DNA: TGTGCCAGCAGATCAGGGGCTGGGGACACAGATACGCAGTATTTT; V gene: TRBV2; D gene: NA; J gene: TRBJ2-3; clone size: NA
CDR3 protein: CASSLYPGSNEKLFF; CDR3 DNA: TGTGCCAGCAGCCTATACCCGGGGTCAAATGAAAAACTGTTTTTT; V gene: TRBV14; D gene: NA; J gene: TRBJ1-4; clone size: NA
CDR3 protein: CASSTWGGNQPQHF; CDR3 DNA: TGTGCCAGTAGTACGTGGGGAGGCAATCAGCCCCAGCATTTT; V gene: TRBV19; D gene: NA; J gene: TRBJ1-5; clone size: NA
CDR3 protein: CSVEDWGGHSGNTIYF; CDR3 DNA: TGCAGCGTTGAAGATTGGGGGGGACACTCTGGAAACACCATATATTTT; V gene: TRBV29-1; D gene: NA; J gene: TRBJ1-3; clone size: NA
CDR3 protein: CSVVGYMNTEAFF; CDR3 DNA: TGCAGCGTTGTTGGTTACATGAACACTGAAGCTTTCTTT; V gene: TRBV29-1; D gene: NA; J gene: TRBJ1-1; clone size: once
CDR3 protein: CASSLTRSTEAFF; CDR3 DNA: TGTGCCAGCAGCCTAACAAGGAGCACTGAAGCTTTCTTT; V gene: TRBV11-1; D gene: NA; J gene: TRBJ1-1; clone size: NA
CDR3 protein: CAWRPGQGHTGELFF; CDR3 DNA: TGTGCCTGGAGACCTGGACAGGGTCACACCGGGGAGCTGTTTTTT; V gene: TRBV30; D gene: TRBD1; J gene: TRBJ2-2; clone size: NA
CDR3 protein: CASSYSHVPGQGGMGQPQHF; CDR3 DNA: TGTGCCAGCAGTTACTCACACGTCCCGGGACAGGGGGGAATGGGACAGCCCCAGCATTTT; V gene: TRBV6-2/TRBV6-3; D gene: TRBD1; J gene: TRBJ1-5; clone size: once
CDR3 protein: CASLRQGAGEQYF; CDR3 DNA: TGTGCCAGCCTCAGGCAGGGGGCGGGGGAGCAGTACTTC; V gene: TRBV11-2; D gene: TRBD1; J gene: TRBJ2-7; clone size: NA
CDR3 protein: CASSSPYPGELFF; CDR3 DNA: TGCGCCAGCAGCTCCCCCTATCCCGGGGAGCTGTTTTTT; V gene: TRBV4-3; D gene: NA; J gene: TRBJ2-2; clone size: NA
CDR3 protein: CASSPGQGLGYTF; CDR3 DNA: TGTGCCAGCAGCCCCGGACAGGGTTTAGGCTACACCTTC; V gene: TRBV14; D gene: TRBD1; J gene: TRBJ1-2; clone size: NA
CDR3 protein: CAWSSWGGRTEAFF; CDR3 DNA: TGTGCCTGGAGTTCTTGGGGGGGCCGCACTGAAGCTTTCTTT; V gene: TRBV30; D gene: NA; J gene: TRBJ1-1; clone size: NA
CDR3 protein: CASSNQGAAGNTIYF; CDR3 DNA: TGTGCCAGCAGCAACCAGGGGGCGGCTGGAAACACCATATATTTT; V gene: TRBV7-9; D gene: TRBD1; J gene: TRBJ1-3; clone size: NA
CDR3 protein: CASSLPQGSGELFF; CDR3 DNA: TGTGCCAGCAGTCTTCCTCAGGGTTCCGGGGAGCTGTTTTTT; V gene: TRBV28; D gene: NA; J gene: TRBJ2-2; clone size: NA
CDR3 protein: CASSPLGQGAPNTEAFF; CDR3 DNA: TGTGCCAGCTCACCTCTGGGACAGGGGGCACCGAACACTGAAGCTTTCTTT; V gene: TRBV18; D gene: TRBD1; J gene: TRBJ1-1; clone size: NA
CDR3 protein: CSASFSGTSEQYF; CDR3 DNA: TGCAGTGCTAGTTTTAGCGGGACTTCCGAGCAGTACTTC; V gene: TRBV20-1; D gene: TRBD2; J gene: TRBJ2-7; clone size: NA
CDR3 protein: CASSQARTSGRNEQFF; CDR3 DNA: TGTGCCAGCAGCCAAGCCAGGACTAGCGGTAGGAATGAGCAGTTCTTC; V gene: TRBV14; D gene: TRBD2; J gene: TRBJ2-1; clone size: NA
CDR3 protein: CASSIGGRDTEAFF; CDR3 DNA: TGTGCCAGTAGTATTGGGGGGAGGGACACTGAAGCTTTCTTT; V gene: TRBV19; D gene: NA; J gene: TRBJ1-1; clone size: NA
CDR3 protein: CASSLSRTARGYTEAFF; CDR3 DNA: TGTGCCAGCAGCTTATCTAGGACGGCCCGAGGGTACACTGAAGCTTTCTTT; V gene: TRBV11-2; D gene: NA; J gene: TRBJ1-1; clone size: NA
CDR3 protein: CASKFRPGHPTGETQYF; CDR3 DNA: TGTGCCAGCAAGTTCCGGCCGGGACACCCGACGGGGGAGACCCAGTACTTC; V gene: TRBV5-4; D gene: NA; J gene: TRBJ2-5; clone size: NA
CDR3 protein: CASSTRGSSYNEQFF; CDR3 DNA: TGTGCCAGCAGCACACGAGGGAGCTCCTACAATGAGCAGTTCTTC; V gene: TRBV7-2; D gene: NA; J gene: TRBJ2-1; clone size: NA
CDR3 protein: CASSPLTGFMEKLFF; CDR3 DNA: TGTGCCAGCAGCCCATTGACAGGCTTTATGGAAAAACTGTTTTTT; V gene: TRBV7-9; D gene: NA; J gene: TRBJ1-4; clone size: NA
CDR3 protein: CASSERDEQYF; CDR3 DNA: TGTGCCAGCAGTGAGAGGGACGAGCAGTACTTC; V gene: TRBV2; D gene: NA; J gene: TRBJ2-7; clone size: once
CDR3 protein: CASSRRGNSQPQHF; CDR3 DNA: TGTGCCAGCAGCCGGCGGGGGAATTCTCAGCCCCAGCATTTT; V gene: TRBV28; D gene: NA; J gene: TRBJ1-5; clone size: NA
CDR3 protein: CASSSAPGGGDNGYTF; CDR3 DNA: TGTGCCAGCAGCTCGGCACCCGGAGGGGGCGACAATGGCTACACCTTC; V gene: TRBV7-2; D gene: TRBD1; J gene: TRBJ1-2; clone size: NA
CDR3 protein: CAISEGQGKHEQYF; CDR3 DNA: TGTGCCATCAGTGAAGGTCAGGGGAAACACGAGCAGTACTTC; V gene: TRBV10-3; D gene: NA; J gene: TRBJ2-7; clone size: NA
CDR3 protein: CASSSRTGGDQPQHF; CDR3 DNA: TGTGCCAGCAGTTCCCGGACAGGGGGCGATCAGCCCCAGCATTTT; V gene: TRBV6-2/TRBV6-3; D gene: TRBD1; J gene: TRBJ1-5; clone size: NA
CDR3 protein: CASSSETAYEQYF; CDR3 DNA: TGTGCCAGCAGTTCCGAGACAGCCTACGAGCAGTACTTC; V gene: TRBV27; D gene: NA; J gene: TRBJ2-7; clone size: few
CDR3 protein: CASNSGQGPETQYF; CDR3 DNA: TGTGCCAGTAATTCCGGACAGGGCCCAGAGACCCAGTACTTC; V gene: TRBV19; D gene: TRBD1; J gene: TRBJ2-5; clone size: NA
CDR3 protein: CASRTSGRAGSYNEQFF; CDR3 DNA: TGTGCCAGCAGAACTAGCGGGAGGGCCGGGTCCTACAATGAGCAGTTCTTC; V gene: TRBV28; D gene: TRBD2; J gene: TRBJ2-1; clone size: once
CDR3 protein: CASSTGQFYGYTF; CDR3 DNA: TGTGCCAGTAGTACGGGACAGTTCTATGGCTACACCTTC; V gene: TRBV19; D gene: TRBD1; J gene: TRBJ1-2; clone size: NA
CDR3 protein: CATSDEGRRLLFF; CDR3 DNA: TGTGCCACCAGTGATGAGGGAAGGAGGTTGCTGTTTTTT; V gene: TRBV24-1; D gene: NA; J gene: TRBJ2-2; clone size: few
CDR3 protein: CASSWDRVNTDTQYF; CDR3 DNA: TGTGCCAGCAGCTGGGACAGGGTAAACACAGATACGCAGTATTTT; V gene: TRBV5-4; D gene: TRBD1; J gene: TRBJ2-3; clone size: few
CDR3 protein: CASSPFEQGNEKLFF; CDR3 DNA: TGTGCCAGCTCACCTTTTGAACAGGGGAATGAAAAACTGTTTTTT; V gene: TRBV18; D gene: TRBD1; J gene: TRBJ1-4; clone size: once
CDR3 protein: CIIRGLADNEQFF; CDR3 DNA: TGCATCATTAGGGGACTAGCGGACAATGAGCAGTTCTTC; V gene: TRBV29-1; D gene: TRBD2; J gene: TRBJ2-1; clone size: once
CDR3 protein: CASKAPGQGAFSEKLFF; CDR3 DNA: TGTGCCAGCAAAGCACCGGGACAGGGGGCTTTCAGTGAAAAACTGTTTTTT; V gene: TRBV28; D gene: TRBD1; J gene: TRBJ1-4; clone size: NA